Sequencing of this T cell receptor beta chain was carried out in a study of T cell responses to AZD1222 COVID-19 vaccine. Across the study: Pooled together were second doses at about 4 or about 12 weeks. Points from the study as a whole: Nearly half of unique spike-specific TCRs reportedly avoided B.1.351 and B.1.1.7 mutated regions. At study baseline, merely a handful of AZD1222 recipients were seropositive. Repertoires were sampled only after the peak T cell response.

Points on this clone: Its antigen is unidentified.

Some clones are missing from TCRdb's copy, which holds only in-frame ones; the method was immunoSEQ multiplex PCR. The repertoire includes around 160,000 clones, roughly 90% of them detected once, and over 1.1% sits in the top ten. This CDR3 spans 15 amino acids. Germline CDR1 reads SGHDT; CDR2 reads YYEEEE. Trimming cost V 4 bases and J 4 bases, with 17 bases left between them. This specimen was peripheral blood, taken on day 0 of AZD1222 vaccination. The chain carries TRBV5-6 and TRBJ1-2, with D tentatively TRBD1 (5 bases). The sequence derives from an adult in good health. CDR3 in amino acids: CASSLGAGLGYGYTF. The CDR3 DNA is TGTGCCAGCAGCCTCGGTGCGGGACTGGGCTATGGCTACACCTTC. Full variable domain (outside the CDR3, taken from reference TRBV5-6 and TRBJ1-2): DAGVTQSPTHLIKTRGQQVTLRCSPKSGHDTVSWYQQALGQGPQFIFQYYEEEERQRGNFPDRFSGHQFPNYSSELNVNALLLGDSALYLCASSLGAGLGYGYTFGSGTRLTVV.